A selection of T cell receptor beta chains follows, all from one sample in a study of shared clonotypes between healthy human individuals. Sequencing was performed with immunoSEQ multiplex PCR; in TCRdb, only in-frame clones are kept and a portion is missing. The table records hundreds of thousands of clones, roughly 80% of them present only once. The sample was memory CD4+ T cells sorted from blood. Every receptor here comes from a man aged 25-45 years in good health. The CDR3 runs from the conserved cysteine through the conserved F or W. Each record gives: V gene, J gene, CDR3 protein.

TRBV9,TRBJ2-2,CASSVSVGANTGELFF
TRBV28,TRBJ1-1,CASSFPQGAYTEAFF
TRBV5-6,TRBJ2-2,CASSSIKRGTGELFF
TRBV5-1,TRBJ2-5,CASSLMTGSEQETQYF
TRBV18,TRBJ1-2,CASSPTDRDNGYTF
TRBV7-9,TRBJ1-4,CASSSTARGPGEKLFF
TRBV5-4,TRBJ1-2,CASSLEGNYGYTF
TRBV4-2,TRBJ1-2,CASSQDVTGANYGYTF
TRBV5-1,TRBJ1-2,CASSLGVANYGYTF
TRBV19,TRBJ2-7,CASTRPNSYEQYF
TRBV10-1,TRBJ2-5,CASPIPLGREGRGETQYF
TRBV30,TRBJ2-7,CAWSGPYEQYF
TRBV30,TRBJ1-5,CAWSVQGPLPQHF
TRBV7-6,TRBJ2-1,CASSRILAAVPNEQFF
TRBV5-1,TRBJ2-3,CASSLRQGRADTQYF
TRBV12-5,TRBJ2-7,CASGFEDEQYF
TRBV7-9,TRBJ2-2,CASSQATGELFF
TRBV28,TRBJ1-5,CASSLRQGVKAQHF
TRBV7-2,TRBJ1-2,CASSPQTDYSTYGYTF
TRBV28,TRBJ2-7,CATLKTGGFYEQYF
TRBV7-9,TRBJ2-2,CASSPGTSHTGELFF
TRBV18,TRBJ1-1,CASSQNTEAFF
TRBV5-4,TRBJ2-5,CASSLAGRLAGGDETQYF
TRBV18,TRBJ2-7,CASSPGGTYEQYF
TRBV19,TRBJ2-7,CASSRVTGVYEQYF
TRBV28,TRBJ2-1,CASSFGTKDEQFF
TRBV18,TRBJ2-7,CASSPPGTSGIYEQYF
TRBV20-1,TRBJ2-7,CRSGPNEQYF
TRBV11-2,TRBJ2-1,CASSWTQASYNEQFF
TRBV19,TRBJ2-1,CASSIGDLAAGGRRQFF
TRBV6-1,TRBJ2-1,CASSEGPPREQFF
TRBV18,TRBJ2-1,CASSPYGRDYNEQFF
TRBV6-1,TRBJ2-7,CASSRQDYEQYF
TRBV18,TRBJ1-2,CASSSQQGAHGYTF
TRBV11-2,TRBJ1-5,CASSLGRGLGQPQHF
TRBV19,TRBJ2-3,CASSINPSTDTQYF
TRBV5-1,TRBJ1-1,CASSTGQHQNTEAFF
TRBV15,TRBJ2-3,CATSRDPIAGADTQYF
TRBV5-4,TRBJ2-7,CASSKDRTNREQYF
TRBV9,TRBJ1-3,CASSVGTVGNTIYF
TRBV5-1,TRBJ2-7,CASSWTSADYEQYF
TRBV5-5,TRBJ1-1,CASSLEHGEAFF
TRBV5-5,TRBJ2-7,CASSPPGQGAEQYF
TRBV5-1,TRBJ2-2,CASSLAGDNTGELFF
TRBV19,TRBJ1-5,CASSPGGGAHQPQHF
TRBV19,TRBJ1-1,CASSIDLQAYTEAFF